The rows below give T cell receptor beta chains drawn from one sample of a study of T-cell reconstitution after alpha-beta-depleted transplantation in children. One entry per CDR3 protein, called by TCRdb with MiXCR from the PCR reads. The table shows 600,000 to 700,000 distinct CDR3 sequences, with approximately 15% occurring only once. Sample: PBMCs from the stem cell graft donor, taken from the stem cell graft. The receptors here all came from a human donor who donated a stem cell graft to a child with acute myeloid leukemia. CDR3s include the opening cysteine and the closing phenylalanine or tryptophan. The D gene is left open where the match is weak. Where a row states a size, it is once, few, many or the class of an expanded clone; other rows omit it.

cdr3_nt cdr3_aa j_call clone_size v_call d_call
TGTGCCAGCAGCGCCGGGACAGGGAGCACTGAAGCTTTCTTT CASSAGTGSTEAFF TRBJ1-1 NA TRBV6-1 TRBD1
TGTGCCATCCAATCCGGACAGACGAACACCGGGGAGCTGTTTTTT CAIQSGQTNTGELFF TRBJ2-2 few TRBV10-3 NA
TGTGCCAGCACTCCGAGCCCGGGACAGAGCTATGGCTACACCTTC CASTPSPGQSYGYTF TRBJ1-2 NA TRBV7-9 TRBD1
TGTGCTAGTGGTTTGGAGGAGCAATACGAGCAGTACTTC CASGLEEQYEQYF TRBJ2-7 many TRBV12-5 NA
TGCAGTGCTAGAGAGAGGGGGGGCCTGGGACTAGCGGGAGAGGAGACCCAGTACTTC CSARERGGLGLAGEETQYF TRBJ2-5 few TRBV20-1 TRBD2
TGCGCCAGCAGCCGCCTGGCAGACAGGGGCTACAATGAGCAGTTCTTC CASSRLADRGYNEQFF TRBJ2-1 few TRBV5-1 TRBD1
TGTGCCAGCAGCTCCGGGACAGGGGTGAACACTGAAGCTTTCTTT CASSSGTGVNTEAFF TRBJ1-1 NA TRBV11-2 TRBD1
TGTGCCAGCAGCAGCAACAGGGGGCACGGAAACACCGGGGAGCTGTTTTTT CASSSNRGHGNTGELFF TRBJ2-2 few TRBV7-9 TRBD1
TGTGCCAGCACCCTAGGCGGCAGGGAAAGCTCCTACAATGAGCAGTTCTTC CASTLGGRESSYNEQFF TRBJ2-1 few TRBV3-1 NA
TGCGCCAGCAGCCCGGGACTAGCGGTTTACAATGAGCAGTTCTTC CASSPGLAVYNEQFF TRBJ2-1 NA TRBV4-1 TRBD2
TGCAGTGCTCGTTTAGCGGGGGTCTCCTACGAGCAGTACTTC CSARLAGVSYEQYF TRBJ2-7 many TRBV20-1 TRBD2
TGTGCCAGCAGTTTGACGGGGGCGAGGAATCAGCCCCAGCATTTT CASSLTGARNQPQHF TRBJ1-5 few TRBV12-3/TRBV12-4 NA
TGCAGCGTCGGATTCTCCTACGAGCAGTACTTC CSVGFSYEQYF TRBJ2-7 many TRBV29-1 NA
TGTGCCAGCAGACCGACTAGCGGGGGGGCTGATACGCAGTATTTT CASRPTSGGADTQYF TRBJ2-3 NA TRBV7-8 TRBD2
TGCAGTGCTAGAGATTTTCGGGGAAGCTCCTACAATGAGCAGTTCTTC CSARDFRGSSYNEQFF TRBJ2-1 many TRBV20-1 NA
TGTGCCAGCCAACAGGGAGATCAGCCCCAGCATTTT CASQQGDQPQHF TRBJ1-5 NA TRBV2 NA
TGCAGCGTATCCGGCAGGGGGACAGATACGCAGTATTTT CSVSGRGTDTQYF TRBJ2-3 many TRBV29-1 TRBD1
TGTGCCAGCAGCTCAGGGGCAGGGGGGGATGAAAAACTGTTTTTT CASSSGAGGDEKLFF TRBJ1-4 NA TRBV7-2 TRBD1
TGCAGCCCCACCCGGGGAGGTGGTGAAAAACTGTTTTTT CSPTRGGGEKLFF TRBJ1-4 NA TRBV20-1 NA
TGTGCCAGCGGAGGACGAAATCTGTTTTTT CASGGRNLFF TRBJ1-4 many TRBV7-9 NA
TGTGCCAGCAGTTACTCCCTGAATTCCTACGAGCAGTACTTC CASSYSLNSYEQYF TRBJ2-7 NA TRBV6-5 NA
TGCAGTGCTAGAGAGACGGAGGACAGGGGGCACACTGAAGCTTTCTTT CSARETEDRGHTEAFF TRBJ1-1 NA TRBV20-1 TRBD1
TGCGCCAGCAGCTTGGACGAGGGACCTAACTATGGCTACACCTTC CASSLDEGPNYGYTF TRBJ1-2 NA TRBV5-1 NA
TGCGCCAGCAGCCAGCAGACGGGATCCGAGCAGTACTTC CASSQQTGSEQYF TRBJ2-7 NA TRBV4-3 NA
TGTGCCAGCAGACTCGACAGGGTATATGGCTACACCTTC CASRLDRVYGYTF TRBJ1-2 NA TRBV7-2 TRBD1
TGTGCCAGCAGCTCAATGGACAGAGGTGCAAACACCGGGGAGCTGTTTTTT CASSSMDRGANTGELFF TRBJ2-2 NA TRBV7-3 NA
TGCAGTGCTATGCGGGCAGGGGGCCCGTCAACCTACGAGCAGTACTTC CSAMRAGGPSTYEQYF TRBJ2-7 few TRBV20-1 TRBD1
TGTGCCAGCACCGCCGCGGAGGGAGAGACCCAGTACTTC CASTAAEGETQYF TRBJ2-5 many TRBV12-3/TRBV12-4 NA
TGTGCCAGCAGCTTAAATCCGACGCGGAGAGAGACCCAGTACTTC CASSLNPTRRETQYF TRBJ2-5 NA TRBV7-8 NA
TGCAGTGCTAGAGCCGGACGGGGACAGGTGGTCTATGGCTACACCTTC CSARAGRGQVVYGYTF TRBJ1-2 NA TRBV20-1 TRBD1
TGTGCCACCAGTGACCTTCAGGGTTCGGATACGCAGTATTTT CATSDLQGSDTQYF TRBJ2-3 few TRBV24-1 NA
TGCAGTGCTAGAGAGGCTGCACATGTCGGGGAGGGGGAGCTGTTTTTT CSAREAAHVGEGELFF TRBJ2-2 many TRBV20-1 NA
TGTGCCAGTTATAATACAGGGGGTATGAACACTGAAGCTTTCTTT CASYNTGGMNTEAFF TRBJ1-1 NA TRBV27 TRBD1
TGCAGTGCTAAATCAGATACGCAGTATTTT CSAKSDTQYF TRBJ2-3 many TRBV20-1 NA
TGTGCCAGCAGCTTATTAGCGGGGGGGTATGAGACCCAGTACTTC CASSLLAGGYETQYF TRBJ2-5 many TRBV7-2 TRBD2
TGTGCCAGCAGCCGACAGGGGCACTATGGCTACACCTTC CASSRQGHYGYTF TRBJ1-2 NA TRBV7-3 TRBD1
TGTGCCAGCAGCTCGGAGGGCCGCTATGGCTACACCTTC CASSSEGRYGYTF TRBJ1-2 many TRBV5-6 NA
TGTGCCAGCTCACCCCTTAGCGGGGGGTGGGCGGATGAGCAGTTCTTC CASSPLSGGWADEQFF TRBJ2-1 NA TRBV18 TRBD2
TGTGCCAGCAGCTTAACACCTAGCGGGGGGATTGAGCAGTTCTTC CASSLTPSGGIEQFF TRBJ2-1 few TRBV7-3 TRBD2
TGTGCCACCAGGGTAGACAGGGCGGGCGCTGAAGCTTTCTTT CATRVDRAGAEAFF TRBJ1-1 NA TRBV24-1 TRBD1
TGCGCCAGCAGCCAAGAAGGACAGCCCCACTCTGGGGCCAACGTCCTGACTTTC CASSQEGQPHSGANVLTF TRBJ2-6 NA TRBV4-3 NA
TGTGCCAGCAGCTTAGATAGTCGGGGCCAGCCCCAGCATTTT CASSLDSRGQPQHF TRBJ1-5 NA TRBV7-2 NA
TGCGCCAGCAGCCAAGGGTGGGGCAGCCAAGAGACCCAGTACTTC CASSQGWGSQETQYF TRBJ2-5 few TRBV4-3 NA
TGTGCCAGCAGCGTAAAGACGGGGGGCACAGATACGCAGTATTTT CASSVKTGGTDTQYF TRBJ2-3 few TRBV9 NA
TGCAGCGTCGCGACAGGCGGCGAGTACACCGGGGAGCTGTTTTTT CSVATGGEYTGELFF TRBJ2-2 NA TRBV29-1 NA
TGCGCCAGCAGCGGCAGGGTCAGAGAGACCCAGTACTTC CASSGRVRETQYF TRBJ2-5 few TRBV5-1 NA
TGCGCCAGCAGCCTGTCACAGCAGGGATCGAGCACCGGGGAGCTGTTTTTT CASSLSQQGSSTGELFF TRBJ2-2 few TRBV5-1 NA